Below, 32 T cell receptor beta chains from the same sample are listed, as sequenced in a study of shared clonotypes between healthy human individuals. Positive CCR7 selection of CD45RO-negative cells yielded the naive CD8 cells, and terminally differentiated effector memory CD45RA+ cells were excluded. The table came from immunoSEQ multiplex PCR; TCRdb's copy has only in-frame clones and leaves some out. The sample has over 750,000 clones, just over 95% seen once. The sequencing input was naive CD8+ T cells sorted from blood. The receptor set was obtained from a man aged 25-40 years in good health.

The chain carries TRBV7-9 and TRBJ2-1, with TRBD2 identical over 9 bases. The CDR3 is 14 amino acids. Per germline, CDR1 SEHNR and CDR2 FQNEAQ (reference sequence). With 2 bases clipped from V and 5 bases from J, the junction kept 1 base outside the gene matches. The CDR3 region is CASSLWTSDNEQFF. As DNA, the CDR3 is TGTGCCAGCAGCTTATGGACTAGCGACAATGAGCAGTTCTTC.

The rearrangement joins TRBV14 to TRBJ2-7; 11 bases are shared with TRBD2. The CDR3 is 16 amino acids. Germline CDR1 SGHDN, CDR2 FVKESK. V dropped 10 bases and J dropped 5; count of bases not matched to a gene: 16. This chain's CDR3 is CATSVAGGPYTHEQYF. CDR3 sequence (DNA): TGTGCCACCTCAGTAGCGGGAGGGCCTTATACCCACGAGCAGTACTTC.

The rearrangement joins TRBV28 to TRBJ2-5; D perhaps matches TRBD2 (5 bases). Per germline, CDR1 MDHEN and CDR2 SYDVKM. V lost 3 bases and J 0 bases, leaving 14 bases between the germline ends. The CDR3 is made up of 16 amino acids. In nucleotides, the CDR3 is TGTGCCAGCAGTTTTCCGGGAACTCTTTACCAAGAGACCCAGTACTTC. Amino acid sequence: CASSFPGTLYQETQYF. Combining the CDR3 with reference TRBV28 and TRBJ2-5 gives the whole variable domain DVKVTQSSRYLVKRTGEKVFLECVQDMDHENMFWYRQDPGLGLRLIYFSYDVKMKEKGDIPEGYSVSREKKERFSLILESASTNQTSMYLCASSFPGTLYQETQYFGPGTRLLVL.

The chain employs TRBV27 and TRBJ2-7, with 9 nucleotides matching TRBD2. In germline, CDR1 is MNHEY, CDR2 SMNVEV (reference sequence). The CDR3 has 15 amino acids. Trimming took 6 bases from V and 2 from J; bases not matched to a gene: 8. As DNA, the CDR3 is TGTGCCAGCAGAGGGTCGACTAGCGGAACCTACGAGCAGTACTTC. This sequence encodes CASRGSTSGTYEQYF.

This clone was found a few times. At the DNA level, this CDR3 is encoded by other sequences in the same sample as well. This rearrangement joins TRBV28 to TRBJ2-7; no firm D call. V lost 4 bases, J lost 4 bases, and 5 bases lay in between. The germline V gene encodes CDR1 MDHEN and CDR2 SYDVKM. CDR3 length equals 11 residues. The CDR3 DNA reads TGTGCCAGCAGTTCCCTTTACGAGCAGTACTTC. Residues: CASSSLYEQYF.

The V and J genes are TRBV5-6 and TRBJ2-7; possible D gene TRBD2, 6 bases. The CDR3 runs 14 residues. V lost 4 bases and J lost 2, with 13 bases in between. Germline lookup yields CDR1 SGHDT and CDR2 YYEEEE. CDR3 sequence: CASSGEVSPYEQYF. CDR3 coding DNA: TGTGCCAGCAGCGGGGAGGTTAGCCCCTACGAGCAGTACTTC.

This chain joins TRBV25-1 and TRBJ2-7; TRBD1 matches 7 bases. Germline lookup yields CDR1 MGHDK and CDR2 SYGVNS. With 3 bases clipped from V and 7 bases from J, the junction kept 6 bases outside the gene matches. This CDR3 has 13 amino acids. The CDR3 protein is CASSDLTGREQYF. CDR3 coding DNA: TGTGCCAGCAGTGATTTGACAGGGCGGGAGCAGTACTTC.

This chain joins TRBV19 and TRBJ2-4; TRBD2 matches at 8 bases. Trimming took 3 bases from V and 7 from J; bases not matched to a gene: 8. Germline assignment: CDR1 LNHDA and CDR2 SQIVND (reference sequence). The CDR3 has 15 residues. The CDR3 reads CASSITPGLVNIQYF. The CDR3, as DNA: TGTGCCAGTAGTATCACCCCGGGACTAGTGAACATTCAGTACTTC. Looking up the rest from reference TRBV19 and TRBJ2-4 gives the full variable domain: DGGITQSPKYLFRKEGQNVTLSCEQNLNHDAMYWYRQDPGQGLRLIYYSQIVNDFQKGDIAEGYSVSREKKESFPLTVTSAQKNPTAFYLCASSITPGLVNIQYFGAGTRLSVL.

The chain links TRBV30 to TRBJ1-1; D is unresolved. This CDR3 is 15 amino acids long. Per the germline V gene, CDR1 is GTSNPN and CDR2 is SVGIG (reference sequence). Trimming removed 1 base from V and 0 bases from J, with 12 bases in between. CDR3 loop: CAWSGGWNMNTEAFF. In nucleotides, the CDR3 is TGTGCCTGGAGTGGAGGCTGGAACATGAACACTGAAGCTTTCTTT.

This clone was counted once. J is TRBJ1-4 and V is TRBV2; TRBD1 matches 7 bases. Losses at the gene ends were 5 bases for V and 0 bases for J; bases not matched to a gene: 3. Germline V gene lookup returns CDR1 SNHLY and CDR2 FYNNEI. The CDR3 is 15 amino acids. This CDR3 is CASSSGQATNEKLFF. CDR3 nucleotides: TGTGCCAGCAGTTCCGGACAGGCAACTAATGAAAAACTGTTTTTT.

As concerns this clone: At the DNA level, this CDR3 is encoded by other sequences in the same sample as well. The chain recombines TRBV7-2 with TRBJ2-7; D is possibly TRBD2 (6 bases). V dropped 0 bases and J dropped 1 base, with 7 bases sitting between them. This CDR3 is built from 14 residues. Germline lookup yields CDR1 SGHTA and CDR2 FQGNSA. Here the CDR3 reads CASSLASGSYEQYF. The CDR3 DNA reads as TGTGCCAGCAGCTTAGCTAGCGGATCCTACGAGCAGTACTTC.

This chain joins TRBV11-2 and TRBJ2-3, with 7 bases aligning to TRBD2. The CDR3 is 17 residues long. CDR1 and CDR2 from the germline V gene are SGHAT and FQNNGV. The V and J ends lost 3 bases and 4 bases, in that order; junction bases with no gene match: 13. The CDR3 region has the DNA TGTGCCAGCAGCTTGGGGAATAGCGGGTGGGCCTCAGATACGCAGTATTTT. Protein product: CASSLGNSGWASDTQYF.

This chain connects TRBV6-5 to TRBJ2-6, with D possibly being TRBD2 (5 bases). Trimming removed 2 bases at V and 2 bases at J, with 10 bases between. CDR3 length equals 16 residues. Germline V lookup: CDR1 MNHEY, CDR2 SVGAGI. The CDR3 region is CASSYRSGAGANVLTF. In DNA, the CDR3 is TGTGCCAGCAGTTACCGGAGCGGCGCTGGGGCCAACGTCCTGACTTTC.

The rearrangement joins TRBV5-1 to TRBJ1-4, with a tentative D call TRBD1 (6 bases). V was pared by 5 bases and J by 6 bases, with 17 bases between. The germline V gene encodes CDR1 SGHRS and CDR2 YFSETQ. The length of the CDR3 is 15 residues. The CDR3 region is CASRTGWNLDEKLFF. Here the CDR3 DNA reads TGCGCCAGCAGGACAGGATGGAATTTAGATGAAAAACTGTTTTTT.

The V call is TRBV27, the J call TRBJ2-4; 11 nucleotides align to TRBD2. Germline values: CDR1 MNHEY, CDR2 SMNVEV (reference sequence). The CDR3 loop spans 14 amino acids. The ends lost 5 bases at V and 8 bases at J; junction bases unmatched: 5. The CDR3 DNA reads as TGTGCCAGCAGTATGACTAGCGGGATATACATTCAGTACTTC. Protein product: CASSMTSGIYIQYF.

The rearrangement links TRBV5-1 to TRBJ2-2; D gene ambiguous. Trimming stripped 0 bases from V and 6 bases from J, with 9 bases between. The CDR3 loop spans 14 amino acids. Germline V gene sequence: CDR1 SGHRS, CDR2 YFSETQ. CDR3 coding DNA: TGCGCCAGCAGCTTGGCCGAAAACCCCGGGGAGCTGTTTTTT. It is translated as CASSLAENPGELFF.

The gene calls are TRBV27 and TRBJ2-3; 7 nucleotides align to TRBD2. CDR3 length: 17 residues. CDR1 and CDR2 (germline): MNHEY, SMNVEV (reference sequence). V lost 8 bases, J lost 0 bases, and 14 bases stayed unmatched. The CDR3 DNA follows: TGTGCCAGCGCCAGAGCCGCTAGCGGAACTAGCACAGATACGCAGTATTTT. Its translation is CASARAASGTSTDTQYF.

The chain links TRBV7-9 to TRBJ2-1, with no clear D. The germline gives CDR1 SEHNR, CDR2 FQNEAQ (reference sequence). There are 16 residues in the CDR3. Trimming pared 0 bases from V and 4 bases from J, leaving 13 bases between. Here the CDR3 reads CASSLAVGIPYNEQFF. As DNA, the CDR3 is TGTGCCAGCAGCTTAGCGGTGGGGATCCCTTACAATGAGCAGTTCTTC.

This clone showed up just once. The chain is built from TRBV19 and TRBJ1-5, with a weak D call TRBD1 (6 bases). V lost 1 base and J lost 3, with 7 bases in between. The V gene's germline CDR1 is LNHDA and CDR2 SQIVND (reference sequence). There are 14 residues in the CDR3. The CDR3 coding sequence is TGTGCCAGTAGTATAGGACAGGCCAATCAGCCCCAGCATTTT. Translating it yields CASSIGQANQPQHF.

The chain links TRBV4-1 to TRBJ2-5; 9 bases line up with TRBD1. The CDR3 is made up of 16 amino acids. The trim removed 5 bases at V and 3 bases at J, leaving 10 bases unmatched. Germline V lookup: CDR1 MGHRA, CDR2 YSYEKL. The CDR3 DNA reads as TGCGCCAGCAGCGAATCACCGGGACAGGGTGAAGAGACCCAGTACTTC. Translating it yields CASSESPGQGEETQYF.

This chain connects TRBV29-1 to TRBJ2-2; no clear D gene. The V end was cut by 5 bases, the J end by 8 bases, with 27 bases between. Germline V gene lookup returns CDR1 SQVTM and CDR2 ANQGSEA. CDR3 length: 17 residues. The CDR3 coding sequence is TGCAGCGTTTATTGGGTCAGCGAGTCTCGTCATAGAGGGGAGCTGTTTTTT. Its protein product is CSVYWVSESRHRGELFF.

The chain combines TRBV11-2 with TRBJ2-7; TRBD2 agrees at 15 bases. The germline gives CDR1 SGHAT, CDR2 FQNNGV. V lost 5 bases and J lost 1; bases outside the gene matches: 6. This CDR3 contains 17 residues. The CDR3: CASSTWGLAGGSYEQYF. For the CDR3, the DNA is TGTGCCAGCAGCACCTGGGGACTAGCGGGGGGATCCTACGAGCAGTACTTC.

The genes are TRBV5-6 and TRBJ1-4, with 9 bases aligning to TRBD1. Germline V gene sequence: CDR1 SGHDT, CDR2 YYEEEE. The CDR3 contains 17 residues. V trimming: 3 bases; J trimming: 4 bases; junction bases outside the gene matches: 10. The chain's CDR3 is CASSSSRDRVGNEKLFF. CDR3 in DNA: TGTGCCAGCAGCTCGTCCCGGGACAGGGTTGGTAATGAAAAACTGTTTTTT. The variable domain in full, completed from reference TRBV5-6 and TRBJ1-4, reads DAGVTQSPTHLIKTRGQQVTLRCSPKSGHDTVSWYQQALGQGPQFIFQYYEEEERQRGNFPDRFSGHQFPNYSSELNVNALLLGDSALYLCASSSSRDRVGNEKLFFGSGTQLSVL.

This chain uses TRBV11-2 with TRBJ2-1; D ambiguous. This CDR3 has 13 amino acids. Germline V gives CDR1 SGHAT, CDR2 FQNNGV. V was clipped by 4 bases and J by 0 bases, with 4 bases between them. The CDR3 sequence: CASSSNSYNEQFF. In DNA, the CDR3 is TGTGCCAGCAGCTCGAACTCCTACAATGAGCAGTTCTTC.

The V and J genes are TRBV5-8 and TRBJ2-1; 8 bases line up with TRBD2. V lost 4 bases and J lost 3; bases outside the gene matches: 6. Germline V gene data show CDR1 as SGHTS and CDR2 as YDEGEE. The CDR3 consists of 15 residues. The CDR3 nucleotides are TGTGCCAGCAGCCTTAGACTAGCGTACTACAATGAGCAGTTCTTC. This sequence encodes CASSLRLAYYNEQFF.

This clone has just one count. V usage is TRBV7-3 and J usage is TRBJ2-7; no clear D. Germline loops: CDR1 SGHTA, CDR2 FQGTGA. This CDR3 contains 13 residues. V was shortened by 2 bases and J by 3 bases, with 8 bases between the two germline ends. CDR3 in amino acids: CASSLGQHYEQYF. The CDR3 bases are TGTGCCAGCAGCTTAGGCCAGCACTACGAGCAGTACTTC.

V gene TRBV11-2 combines with J gene TRBJ2-7; tentatively, D is TRBD1 (7 bases). The CDR3 has 15 amino acids. Trimming removed 0 bases at V and 5 bases at J, with 14 bases between. The germline V gene encodes CDR1 SGHAT and CDR2 FQNNGV. The CDR3 region has the DNA TGTGCCAGCAGCTTAGAGGCAGGGGGGAGTAACGAGCAGTACTTC. It encodes CASSLEAGGSNEQYF. The complete variable domain, with remaining parts taken from reference TRBV11-2 and TRBJ2-7, reads EAGVAQSPRYKIIEKRQSVAFWCNPISGHATLYWYQQILGQGPKLLIQFQNNGVVDDSQLPKDRFSAERLKGVDSTLKIQPAKLEDSAVYLCASSLEAGGSNEQYFGPGTRLTVT.

This chain links TRBV5-6 with TRBJ2-1, with D possibly matching TRBD2 (5 bases). The CDR3 loop spans 16 amino acids. Germline V gene sequence: CDR1 SGHDT, CDR2 YYEEEE. Trimming removed 1 base from V and 1 base from J, with 12 bases in between. The CDR3, as DNA: TGTGCCAGCAGCTTGAATCCGGGGTGGTCCTACAATGAGCAGTTCTTC. Its protein product is CASSLNPGWSYNEQFF.

This chain connects TRBV7-9 to TRBJ2-1, with a possible D match to TRBD2 (5 bases). Germline-derived CDR1 and CDR2 are SEHNR and FQNEAQ (reference sequence). The CDR3 loop spans 12 amino acids. V was cut by 7 bases and J by 9 bases, with 13 bases left in between. CDR3 sequence reads: CASTDNRGEQFF. CDR3 coding DNA: TGTGCCAGCACCGACAACCGGGGTGAGCAGTTCTTC.

The DNA of the CDR3 is TGTGCCAGCAGTTACTTAGTCACCGGGGAGCTGTTTTTT. Its protein product is CASSYLVTGELFF. The J gene is TRBJ2-2, the V gene TRBV6-5; no clear D gene. The CDR3 is 13 amino acids. Germline V CDR1 and CDR2: MNHEY, SVGAGI. The V gene lost 1 base and the J gene lost 4 bases, with 4 bases spanning the gap.

The V call is TRBV5-4, the J call TRBJ1-1; 12 nucleotides match TRBD1. CDR1 is SGHNT, CDR2 YYREEE, per germline (reference sequence). The CDR3 runs to 13 residues. Losses at the gene ends were 4 bases for V and 6 bases for J; bases not matched to a gene: 1. The CDR3 DNA reads as TGTGCCAGCAGCGGGACAGGGGGCTCTGAAGCTTTCTTT. Amino acid sequence: CASSGTGGSEAFF. The whole variable domain, remainder taken from reference TRBV5-4 and TRBJ1-1, is ETGVTQSPTHLIKTRGQQVTLRCSSQSGHNTVSWYQQALGQGPQFIFQYYREEENGRGNFPPRFSGLQFPNYSSELNVNALELDDSALYLCASSGTGGSEAFFGQGTRLTVV.

The chain combines TRBV27 with TRBJ2-5; a weak D match, TRBD1 (8 bases). In germline, CDR1 is MNHEY, CDR2 SMNVEV (reference sequence). V dropped 5 bases and J dropped 7 bases, with 23 bases sitting between them. This CDR3 has 16 amino acids. For the CDR3, the DNA is TGTGCCAGCAGTCGGGGGGTTAAGACAGGGGAAACGACCCAGTACTTC. It yields the protein CASSRGVKTGETTQYF.